The sequence of this TCR beta chain was determined in a study of OX40 agonist ivuxolimab in advanced cancers. Study-level information: The mean age was roughly 60 years, ranging from about 23 to 79, with 65% to 85% of participants male.

Sampling times: baseline, cycle 4 day 1, cycle 7 day 1. Libraries were prepared by immunoSEQ multiplex PCR; TCRdb keeps only in-frame clonotypes and omits some of them. The sample consists of more than 100,000 clones, just over 90% of them appearing once. This TCR derives from an adult with an advanced solid tumor such as melanoma, head and neck, liver or kidney cancer. Sequences were derived from CD4+ or CD8+ T cells sorted from blood, sampled in a trial of the OX40 agonist ivuxolimab.

The CDR3 spells CASSWLASYNEQFF. In DNA form, the CDR3 reads TGTGCCAGCAGTTGGCTAGCCTCCTACAATGAGCAGTTCTTC. V and J are TRBV28 and TRBJ2-1; D may be TRBD2 (5 bases). Trimming removed 4 bases at V and 0 bases at J, with 7 bases between. CDR1 is MDHEN and CDR2 is SYDVKM in the germline V gene. The CDR3 is 14 residues long.